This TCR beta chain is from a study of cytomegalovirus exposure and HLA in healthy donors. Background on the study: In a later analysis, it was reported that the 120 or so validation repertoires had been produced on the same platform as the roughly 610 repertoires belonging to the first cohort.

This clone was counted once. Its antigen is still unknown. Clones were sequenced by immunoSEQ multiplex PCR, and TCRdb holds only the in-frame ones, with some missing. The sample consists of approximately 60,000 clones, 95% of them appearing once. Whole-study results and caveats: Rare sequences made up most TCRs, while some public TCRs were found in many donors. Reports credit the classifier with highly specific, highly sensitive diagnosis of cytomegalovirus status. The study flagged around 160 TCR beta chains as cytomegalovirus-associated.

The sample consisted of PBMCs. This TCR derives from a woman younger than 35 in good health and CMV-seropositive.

The CDR3 reads CASSQEQGQWQPQHF. In nucleotides, the CDR3 is TGTGCCAGCAGCCAAGAACAGGGGCAGTGGCAGCCCCAGCATTTT. V gene TRBV4-2 combines with J gene TRBJ1-5; TRBD1 matches 7 bases. The V and J ends lost 0 bases and 7 bases, in that order; junction bases with no gene match: 6. CDR3 length: 15 residues. Germline CDR1 is LGHNA and CDR2 is YNFKEQ.